Sequencing of this TCR beta chain was carried out in a study of blood T cell repertoires in COVID-19. Overall study context: Spain, Italy and the United States supplied samples that represented acute and convalescent COVID-19.

This clone appeared a few times. Trimming cost V 5 bases and J 9 bases; bases outside gene matches: 11. CDR1 is LGHNA and CDR2 is YNFKEQ in the germline V gene. This CDR3 spans 17 amino acids. Assay: immunoSEQ multiplex PCR; the TCRdb copy retains only in-frame clones and omits some. The table lists 110,000 to 150,000 clones, 80% of them singletons, with over 4% in the top ten. Sample: peripheral blood. The clonotype comes from a woman between 45 and 65 years old with acute or convalescent COVID-19. The chain uses TRBV4-2 and TRBJ1-6; TRBD1 matches 12 bases. This CDR3 is CASSWEPGQGASSPLHF. CDR3 coding DNA: TGTGCCAGCAGCTGGGAGCCGGGACAGGGGGCAAGTTCACCCCTCCACTTT.